This T cell receptor beta chain was documented in a study of cytotoxic CD8 clonotypes in ibrutinib-treated CLL. General study findings and limits: Clonality (at baseline) was higher than in age-matched healthy donors and tracked circulating CD8+ T-cell counts.

CDR1 and CDR2 from the germline V gene are SGDLS and YYNGEE. The ends were cut back, 4 bases at V and 2 bases at J, with 22 bases in the middle. The CDR3 sequence is 18 residues long. Of note for this clone: Antigen specificity is unknown.

Sequencing sought depths of 1 in 200,000 to 1 in 1 million T cells. The method was immunoSEQ multiplex PCR; TCRdb's version includes in-frame clones alone and lacks a portion of them. The table has more than 60,000 clones, approximately 82% seen once. The TCR was taken from a human donor with chronic lymphocytic leukemia. The starting material was PBMCs, obtained after 24 months of ibrutinib treatment. V gene TRBV9 combines with J gene TRBJ1-3; possibly TRBD1 for D (6 bases). CDR3 in amino acids: CASSPSLLRGGAGNTIYF. The CDR3 nucleotides read TGTGCCAGCAGCCCTAGCCTACTAAGGGGGGGAGCTGGAAACACCATATATTTT.